The T cell receptor (beta chain) described here comes from a study of blood T cells in healthy people across ages. The second PCR ran about 6 to 12 cycles with a sample-barcoded 5' primer and J-beta primers. TCRdb re-analysed the 5' RACE reads in MiXCR, keeping a single row per CDR3 protein. The table lists roughly 860,000 distinct CDR3 sequences, around 68% of them singletons. Germline V gene sequence: CDR1 SGHTA, CDR2 FQGNSA. With V trimmed by 5 bases and J by 7 bases, 8 bases remained unmatched. The CDR3 spans 14 residues. V is TRBV7-2 and J is TRBJ2-1; 7 bases are a match to TRBD1. This TCR came from a man aged 25 to 40 in good health. Material: blood. The CDR3 loop is CASSQDRLSNEQFF. CDR3 DNA sequence: TGTGCCAGCAGCCAGGACAGGTTATCGAATGAGCAGTTCTTC.